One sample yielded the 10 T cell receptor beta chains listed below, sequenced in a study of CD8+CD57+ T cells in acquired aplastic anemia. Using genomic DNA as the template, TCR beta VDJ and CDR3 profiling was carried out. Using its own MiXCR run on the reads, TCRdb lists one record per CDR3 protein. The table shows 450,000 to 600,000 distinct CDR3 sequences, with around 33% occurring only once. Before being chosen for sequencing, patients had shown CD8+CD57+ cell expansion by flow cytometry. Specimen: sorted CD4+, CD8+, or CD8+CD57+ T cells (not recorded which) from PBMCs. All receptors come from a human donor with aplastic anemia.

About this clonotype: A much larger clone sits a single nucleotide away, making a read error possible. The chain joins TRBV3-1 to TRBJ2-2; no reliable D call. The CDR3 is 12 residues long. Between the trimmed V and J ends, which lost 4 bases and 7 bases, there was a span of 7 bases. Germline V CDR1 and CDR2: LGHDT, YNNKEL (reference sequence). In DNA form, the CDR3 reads TGTGCCAGCAGCCCCCAAGGCGGGGAGCTGTTTTTT. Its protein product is CASSPQGGELFF. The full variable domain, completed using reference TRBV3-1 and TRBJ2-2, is DTAVSQTPKYLVTQMGNDKSIKCEQNLGHDTMYWYKQDSKKFLKIMFSYNNKELIINETVPNRFSPKSPDKAHLNLHINSLELGDSAVYFCASSPQGGELFFGEGSRLTVL.

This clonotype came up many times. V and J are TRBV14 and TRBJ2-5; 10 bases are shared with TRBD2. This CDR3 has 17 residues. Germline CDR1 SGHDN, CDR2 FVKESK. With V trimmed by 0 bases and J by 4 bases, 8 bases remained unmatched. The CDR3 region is CASSQDFGLAGVETQYF. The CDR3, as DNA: TGTGCCAGCAGCCAAGATTTCGGGCTAGCGGGAGTAGAGACCCAGTACTTC.

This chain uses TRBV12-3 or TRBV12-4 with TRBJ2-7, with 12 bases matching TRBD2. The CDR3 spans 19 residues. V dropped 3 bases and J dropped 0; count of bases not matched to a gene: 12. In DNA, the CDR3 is TGTGCCAGCAGTTTTGAGGGACTAGCGGGTTCCCCTCCCTCCTACGAGCAGTACTTC. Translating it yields CASSFEGLAGSPPSYEQYF.

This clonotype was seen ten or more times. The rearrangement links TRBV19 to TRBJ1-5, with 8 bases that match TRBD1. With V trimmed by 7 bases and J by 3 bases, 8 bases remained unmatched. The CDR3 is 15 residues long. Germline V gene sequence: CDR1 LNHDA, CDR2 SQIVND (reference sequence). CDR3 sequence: CASTQGQVTNQPQHF. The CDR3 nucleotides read TGTGCCAGTACTCAGGGACAGGTCACCAATCAGCCCCAGCATTTT.

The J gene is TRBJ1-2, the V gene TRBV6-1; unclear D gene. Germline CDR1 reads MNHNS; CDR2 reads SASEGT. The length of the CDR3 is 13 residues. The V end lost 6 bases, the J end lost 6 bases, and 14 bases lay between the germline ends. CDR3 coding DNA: TGTGCCAGCAGGCTGCCAATGCGGAATGGCTACACCTTC. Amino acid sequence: CASRLPMRNGYTF.

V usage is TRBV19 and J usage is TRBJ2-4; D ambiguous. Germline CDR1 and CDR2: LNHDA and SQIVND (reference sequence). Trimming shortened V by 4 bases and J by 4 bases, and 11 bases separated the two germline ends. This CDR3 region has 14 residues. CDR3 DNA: TGTGCCAGTAGTAAAAGAGTGGGAAAAAACATTCAGTACTTC. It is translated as CASSKRVGKNIQYF.

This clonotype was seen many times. CDR3 DNA: TGTGCCACCAGCAGAGATCGGGCTCCCTCCTACAATGAGCAGTTCTTC. Translation gives CATSRDRAPSYNEQFF. The gene calls are TRBV15 and TRBJ2-1; no firm D call. V gave up 0 bases and J gave up 0 bases, with 9 bases separating them. This CDR3 is 16 amino acids long. The germline CDR1 and CDR2 sequences are LNHNV and YYDKDF (reference sequence).

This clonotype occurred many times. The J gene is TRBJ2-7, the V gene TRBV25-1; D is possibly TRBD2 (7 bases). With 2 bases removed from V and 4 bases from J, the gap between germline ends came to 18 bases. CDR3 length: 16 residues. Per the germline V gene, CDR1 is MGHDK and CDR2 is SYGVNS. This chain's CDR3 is CASSENGGGVMYEQYF. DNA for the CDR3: TGTGCCAGCAGTGAAAATGGGGGGGGCGTTATGTACGAGCAGTACTTC.

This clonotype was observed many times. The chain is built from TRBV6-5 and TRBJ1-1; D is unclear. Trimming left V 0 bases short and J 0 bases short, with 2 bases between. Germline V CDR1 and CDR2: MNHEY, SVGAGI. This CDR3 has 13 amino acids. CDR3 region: CASSYSVNTEAFF. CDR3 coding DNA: TGTGCCAGCAGTTACTCAGTGAACACTGAAGCTTTCTTT.

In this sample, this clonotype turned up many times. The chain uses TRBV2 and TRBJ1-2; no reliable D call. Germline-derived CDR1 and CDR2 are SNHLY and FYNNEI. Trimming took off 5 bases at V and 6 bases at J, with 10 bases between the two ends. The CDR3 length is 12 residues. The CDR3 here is CASSLIGDGYTF. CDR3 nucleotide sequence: TGTGCCAGCAGTCTGATAGGAGATGGCTACACCTTC.